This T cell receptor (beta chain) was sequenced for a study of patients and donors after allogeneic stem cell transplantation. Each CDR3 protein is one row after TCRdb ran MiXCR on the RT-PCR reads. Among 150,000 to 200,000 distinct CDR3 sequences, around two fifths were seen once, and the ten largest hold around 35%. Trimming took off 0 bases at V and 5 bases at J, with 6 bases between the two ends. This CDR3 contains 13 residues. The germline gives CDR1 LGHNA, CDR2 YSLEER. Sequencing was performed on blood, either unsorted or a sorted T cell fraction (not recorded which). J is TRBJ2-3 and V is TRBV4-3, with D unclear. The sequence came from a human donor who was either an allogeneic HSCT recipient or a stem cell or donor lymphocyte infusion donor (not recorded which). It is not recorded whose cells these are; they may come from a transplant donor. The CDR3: CASSQEGKDTQYF. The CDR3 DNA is TGCGCCAGCAGCCAAGAGGGAAAAGATACGCAGTATTTT.